The clone carrying this T cell receptor (beta chain) has a single count. Its specificity is not known. Other DNA variants within this sample encode the same CDR3. This sample stems from a study of cytomegalovirus exposure and HLA in healthy donors. Primers for the PCR totalled 60 Vbeta and 13 Jbeta. Assay: immunoSEQ multiplex PCR; the TCRdb copy retains only in-frame clones and omits some. Among around 230,000 clones listed, about three quarters were seen once. The CDR3 loop spans 16 amino acids. CDR1 SGDLS and CDR2 YYNGEE come from the germline V gene. The junction had 5 bases not matched to a gene; V was cut back by 0 bases and J by 5 bases. General study findings and limits: A few V segments could not be told apart, such as TRBV6-2 and TRBV6-3, and were left out. A later analysis reportedly found that, within productive TCRs, an Asian-associated ancestry cluster had fewer N-insertions than the mean observed across the approximately 700 donors. The records held CMV serostatus as the only immune exposure information.

The rearrangement links TRBV9 to TRBJ2-2; 9 bases map to TRBD2. Sequencing input: PBMCs. This TCR was sampled from a boy younger than 18 in good health and CMV-seronegative. The CDR3, as DNA: TGTGCCAGCAGCGTAGGTGGCGGGGGGGCAACCGGGGAGCTGTTTTTT. It codes for CASSVGGGGATGELFF.